This TCR beta chain was recovered during a study of blood T cell repertoires in COVID-19. Clones were read by immunoSEQ multiplex PCR, and TCRdb kept only the in-frame ones, dropping some. This sample has 200,000 to 250,000 clones, with roughly nine tenths found just once. Trimming took off 0 bases at V and 4 bases at J, with 18 bases between the two ends. Germline V gene lookup returns CDR1 LGHDT and CDR2 YNNKEL (reference sequence). The CDR3 spans 17 residues. The source material was PBMCs or T cells enriched from blood (not recorded which). This sequence originates from a woman in her 50s in a cohort exposed to, infected with or recovered from COVID-19 (not recorded which). The V and J genes are TRBV3-1 (or the pseudogene TRBV3-2) and TRBJ2-5, with D tentatively TRBD1 (5 bases). The CDR3 loop is CASSQEGEGVTRETQYF. For the CDR3, the DNA is TGTGCCAGCAGCCAAGAAGGCGAAGGGGTCACGCGAGAGACCCAGTACTTC.